A selection of T cell receptor beta chains follows, all from one sample in a study of CD8+CD57+ T cells in acquired aplastic anemia. MiXCR was run by TCRdb on the reads, yielding one entry per CDR3 protein. The sample holds about 150,000 distinct CDR3 sequences; 52% are singletons and the top ten take approximately 12%. Sequences were obtained from sorted CD4+, CD8+, or CD8+CD57+ T cells (not recorded which) from PBMCs. These TCRs come from a human donor with aplastic anemia. The CDR3 runs from the conserved cysteine through the conserved F or W. A D gene is named only where the DNA matches it firmly. Expanded clones are given a class, and other clones once, few, many or no size at all.

CSVEDPAGVGKYF | TGCAGCGTTGAAGATCCAGCGGGGGTGGGGAAGTACTTC | TRBD2 | TRBV29-1 | . | TRBJ2-7
CASNKGGSPYTDTQYF | TGTGCCAGCAATAAAGGCGGCAGCCCCTACACAGATACGCAGTATTTT | . | TRBV6-1 | . | TRBJ2-3
CASSISAGGGYGYTF | TGTGCCAGTAGTATCTCGGCGGGAGGTGGATATGGCTACACCTTC | . | TRBV19 | . | TRBJ1-2
CASSLLALDYEQYF | TGCGCCAGCAGTCTACTAGCTCTCGACTACGAGCAGTACTTC | . | TRBV10-1 | few | TRBJ2-7
CSAPVGRRYNEQFF | TGCAGTGCCCCAGTCGGGAGGCGGTACAATGAGCAGTTCTTC | TRBD2 | TRBV20-1 | . | TRBJ2-1
CSARDATGGARLSSYSEQFF | TGCAGTGCTAGAGATGCTACAGGGGGCGCACGACTGAGCTCCTACAGTGAGCAGTTCTTC | TRBD1 | TRBV20-1 | once | TRBJ2-1
CASIGTSGVNTGELFF | TGTGCCAGTATTGGGACTAGCGGGGTGAACACCGGGGAGCTGTTTTTT | TRBD2 | TRBV19 | . | TRBJ2-2
CASSPRDRVGETQYF | TGTGCCAGCAGCCCACGAGACAGGGTAGGAGAGACCCAGTACTTC | TRBD1 | TRBV7-9 | many | TRBJ2-5
CASSLEGHEQFF | TGTGCCAGCAGCTTAGAGGGCCATGAGCAGTTCTTC | . | TRBV7-4 | . | TRBJ2-1
CSAKPQGEGPQHF | TGCAGTGCTAAGCCTCAGGGTGAAGGGCCCCAGCATTTT | . | TRBV20-1 | once | TRBJ1-5
CSARRWTGYEQYF | TGCAGTGCTAGGAGGTGGACAGGGTACGAGCAGTACTTC | TRBD1 | TRBV20-1 | . | TRBJ2-7
CASSLTASTEAFF | TGTGCCAGCAGCTTAACGGCGAGTACCGAAGCTTTCTTT | . | TRBV7-3 | many | TRBJ1-1
CARGRTEAFF | TGTGCCAGGGGGAGAACTGAAGCTTTCTTT | . | TRBV2 | . | TRBJ1-1
CAWSVGGDTQYF | TGTGCCTGGAGTGTCGGCGGGGATACGCAGTATTTT | . | TRBV30 | . | TRBJ2-3
CATSDSTGNSPLHF | TGTGCCACCAGTGATTCAACAGGAAATTCACCCCTCCACTTT | . | TRBV24-1 | . | TRBJ1-6
CASSLALGTYEQYF | TGTGCCAGCAGCTTAGCGTTGGGGACCTACGAGCAGTACTTC | . | TRBV7-6 | many | TRBJ2-7
CASSRDLAGGYEQYF | TGTGCCAGCAGCCGTGATCTAGCGGGTGGCTACGAGCAGTACTTC | TRBD2 | TRBV7-3 | many | TRBJ2-7
CASSLLAGGPSVEQYF | TGTGCCAGCAGCCTCCTAGCGGGAGGGCCGTCGGTCGAGCAGTACTTC | TRBD2 | TRBV7-8 | . | TRBJ2-7
CATSRATGEGAYEQYF | TGTGCCACCAGCAGAGCGACAGGGGAAGGGGCCTACGAGCAGTACTTC | TRBD1 | TRBV15 | . | TRBJ2-7
CSVDTGTGSYEQYF | TGCAGCGTTGACACAGGGACAGGATCCTACGAGCAGTACTTC | TRBD1 | TRBV29-1 | few | TRBJ2-7
CASSITGYSNQPQHF | TGTGCCAGTAGTATAACGGGGTATAGCAATCAGCCCCAGCATTTT | . | TRBV19 | . | TRBJ1-5
CASSLSGTGRGEQYF | TGTGCCAGCAGTTTATCCGGGACAGGGCGAGGCGAGCAGTACTTC | TRBD1 | TRBV27 | many | TRBJ2-7
CASSEAGGLVVQFF | TGTGCCAGCAGTGAAGCAGGAGGGCTGGTCGTGCAGTTCTTC | . | TRBV27 | . | TRBJ2-1
CASIGVGTRQYF | TGTGCCAGCATCGGGGTGGGCACCAGGCAGTACTTC | . | TRBV27 | many | TRBJ2-7
CATSDWTGSNEQYF | TGTGCCACCAGTGATTGGACAGGGAGTAACGAGCAGTACTTC | TRBD1 | TRBV24-1 | once | TRBJ2-7
CASSDLNEQFF | TGTGCCAGCAGTGACCTTAATGAGCAGTTCTTC | . | TRBV6-1 | . | TRBJ2-1
CASSIVAKTEAFF | TGTGCCAGTAGTATAGTAGCGAAAACTGAAGCTTTCTTT | . | TRBV19 | . | TRBJ1-1
CASNYGAAYNSPLHF | TGTGCCAGCAACTATGGGGCGGCCTATAATTCACCCCTCCACTTT | . | TRBV2 | . | TRBJ1-6
CSASGHGDGTEAFF | TGCAGTGCCAGCGGCCACGGCGACGGCACTGAAGCTTTCTTT | . | TRBV20-1 | . | TRBJ1-1
CASSYSGPRLGTGELFF | TGTGCCAGCAGTTACTCCGGACCCCGGTTGGGCACCGGGGAGCTGTTTTTT | . | TRBV6-5 | many | TRBJ2-2
CSARDGHKAEQFF | TGCAGTGCTAGAGACGGACATAAGGCAGAGCAGTTCTTC | . | TRBV20-1 | . | TRBJ2-1
CASSPRASGGAADTQYF | TGTGCCAGCAGTCCGCGTGCTAGCGGGGGGGCTGCAGATACGCAGTATTTT | TRBD2 | TRBV6-1 | many | TRBJ2-3
CASSLVTGPAKNIQYF | TGTGCCAGCAGCTTAGTGACAGGGCCAGCCAAAAACATTCAGTACTTC | TRBD1 | TRBV7-9 | many | TRBJ2-4
CASSPSAGGGTEAFF | TGTGCCAGCAGCCCCTCAGCGGGGGGGGGTACTGAAGCTTTCTTT | . | TRBV14 | once | TRBJ1-1
CASTRTSGGGSSYNEQFF | TGTGCCAGTACTCGGACTAGCGGGGGGGGGAGCTCCTACAATGAGCAGTTCTTC | TRBD2 | TRBV19 | many | TRBJ2-1
CASSLASSGGQETQYF | TGTGCCAGCAGCTTAGCTTCCTCAGGGGGCCAAGAGACCCAGTACTTC | TRBD1 | TRBV7-2 | . | TRBJ2-5
CASSPSNTLWETQYF | TGTGCCAGCAGCCCATCTAATACTTTGTGGGAGACCCAGTACTTC | . | TRBV7-2 | . | TRBJ2-5
CASSYLTGADGYTF | TGCGCCAGCAGCTACTTAACAGGGGCAGACGGCTACACCTTC | TRBD1 | TRBV5-1 | many | TRBJ1-2
CASGLDRGEQFF | TGTGCTAGTGGCCTCGACAGGGGTGAGCAGTTCTTC | TRBD1 | TRBV12-5 | . | TRBJ2-1
CASSLMRGRYNEQFF | TGTGCCAGCAGCTTAATGCGGGGCCGTTACAATGAGCAGTTCTTC | . | TRBV11-2 | . | TRBJ2-1
CAISEGATNSNQPQHF | TGTGCCATCAGTGAAGGGGCGACAAATAGCAATCAGCCCCAGCATTTT | . | TRBV10-3 | . | TRBJ1-5
CASTRTGENYEQYF | TGTGCCAGCACCCGGACAGGTGAGAACTACGAGCAGTACTTC | TRBD1 | TRBV5-5 | many | TRBJ2-7
CAISEGTGTYNEQFF | TGTGCCATCAGTGAGGGGACAGGCACCTACAATGAGCAGTTCTTC | TRBD1 | TRBV10-3 | . | TRBJ2-1
CASSHGTSGVIHDEQFF | TGCGCCAGCAGCCACGGGACTAGCGGGGTCATACACGATGAGCAGTTCTTC | TRBD2 | TRBV4-1 | . | TRBJ2-1
CASSIGGSNQPQHF | TGTGCCAGTAGTATTGGGGGGAGCAATCAGCCCCAGCATTTT | . | TRBV19 | . | TRBJ1-5
CAGGSGYTF | TGCGCCGGAGGGAGTGGCTACACCTTC | . | TRBV10-1 | . | TRBJ1-2
CATSDTGANVLTF | TGTGCCACCTCGGATACCGGGGCCAACGTCCTGACTTTC | . | TRBV24-1 | . | TRBJ2-6
CSARVGLDYGEQFF | TGCAGTGCTAGAGTGGGCCTAGATTACGGCGAGCAGTTCTTC | . | TRBV20-1 | . | TRBJ2-1
CSARVPFPALPNTEAFF | TGCAGTGCTAGAGTCCCTTTTCCTGCCCTACCGAACACTGAAGCTTTCTTT | . | TRBV20-1 | many | TRBJ1-1
CASSEAGRGREPYEQYF | TGTGCCAGCAGTGAAGCGGGGAGGGGCCGCGAACCCTACGAGCAGTACTTC | TRBD2 | TRBV2 | once | TRBJ2-7
CASSLEGQGAAFF | TGTGCCAGCAGCTTAGAGGGACAGGGGGCGGCTTTCTTT | TRBD1 | TRBV7-8 | once | TRBJ1-1
CASSVVGGETQYF | TGTGCCAGCAGTGTAGTGGGGGGAGAGACCCAGTACTTC | . | TRBV6-4 | . | TRBJ2-5
CASSLSSGGSYNEQFF | TGTGCCAGCAGTTTAAGCTCCGGGGGTTCTTACAATGAGCAGTTCTTC | . | TRBV12-3/TRBV12-4 | few | TRBJ2-1